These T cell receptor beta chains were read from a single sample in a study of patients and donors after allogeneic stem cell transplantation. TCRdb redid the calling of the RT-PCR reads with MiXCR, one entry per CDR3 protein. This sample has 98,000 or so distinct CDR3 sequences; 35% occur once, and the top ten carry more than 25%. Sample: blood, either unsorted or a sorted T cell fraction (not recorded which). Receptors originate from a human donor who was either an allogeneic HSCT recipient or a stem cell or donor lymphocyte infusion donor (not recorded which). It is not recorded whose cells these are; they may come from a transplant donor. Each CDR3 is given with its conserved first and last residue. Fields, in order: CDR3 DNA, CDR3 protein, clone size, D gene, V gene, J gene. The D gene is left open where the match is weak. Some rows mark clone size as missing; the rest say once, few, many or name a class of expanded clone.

cdr3_nt: TGCAGCGGGGGACGCCGCGGCACTGAAGCTTTCTTT; cdr3_aa: CSGGRRGTEAFF; clone_size: .; d_call: .; v_call: TRBV29-1; j_call: TRBJ1-1
cdr3_nt: TGTGCCAGCAGCGTAGCTCAAAACACCGGGGAGCTGTTTTTT; cdr3_aa: CASSVAQNTGELFF; clone_size: few; d_call: .; v_call: TRBV9; j_call: TRBJ2-2
cdr3_nt: TGTGCCAGCAGCGTAGATCAAGGAAATCAGCCCCAGCATTTT; cdr3_aa: CASSVDQGNQPQHF; clone_size: few; d_call: .; v_call: TRBV9; j_call: TRBJ1-5
cdr3_nt: TGCAGTGCTAGTCGAAGCACAAGTCCGCAGTATTTT; cdr3_aa: CSASRSTSPQYF; clone_size: .; d_call: .; v_call: TRBV20-1; j_call: TRBJ2-3
cdr3_nt: TGTGCCAGCAGCTTAGCTGGGTCTACCCCTAATTCACCCCTCCACTTT; cdr3_aa: CASSLAGSTPNSPLHF; clone_size: few; d_call: .; v_call: TRBV13; j_call: TRBJ1-6
cdr3_nt: TGTGCCAGCAGGAGACTAGCCTATGAGCAGTTCTTC; cdr3_aa: CASRRLAYEQFF; clone_size: .; d_call: TRBD2; v_call: TRBV12-3/TRBV12-4; j_call: TRBJ2-1
cdr3_nt: TGTGCCAGTAGTCCACGCTTCGCGGGAGTCTCCTACGAGCAGTACTTC; cdr3_aa: CASSPRFAGVSYEQYF; clone_size: once; d_call: TRBD2; v_call: TRBV19; j_call: TRBJ2-7
cdr3_nt: TGTGCCAGCACCTGGGGGCTAGCGGGAGAAGCAGATACGCAGTATTTT; cdr3_aa: CASTWGLAGEADTQYF; clone_size: .; d_call: TRBD2; v_call: TRBV7-9; j_call: TRBJ2-3
cdr3_nt: TGTGCCAGCTCACAGGACAGCTTTGAAGCTTTCTTT; cdr3_aa: CASSQDSFEAFF; clone_size: few; d_call: .; v_call: TRBV18; j_call: TRBJ1-1
cdr3_nt: TGTGCCACCTCCGGGACCCCGCAAGAGACCCAGTACTTC; cdr3_aa: CATSGTPQETQYF; clone_size: .; d_call: .; v_call: TRBV24-1; j_call: TRBJ2-5
cdr3_nt: TGTGCCTGGGGGGGGAGCCATGAGCAGTTCTTC; cdr3_aa: CAWGGSHEQFF; clone_size: .; d_call: .; v_call: TRBV30; j_call: TRBJ2-1
cdr3_nt: TGCGCCAGCAGCCGGACCCCTGAAGGCTACGAGCAGTACTTC; cdr3_aa: CASSRTPEGYEQYF; clone_size: .; d_call: .; v_call: TRBV4-3; j_call: TRBJ2-7
cdr3_nt: TGTGCCAGCAGCCGCGACCGGGACCGGAGCTCCTATAATTCACCCCTCCACTTT; cdr3_aa: CASSRDRDRSSYNSPLHF; clone_size: .; d_call: .; v_call: TRBV4-2; j_call: TRBJ1-6
cdr3_nt: TGTGCCAGCAGTTTAAGGGACAGGGATTACGAGCAGTACTTC; cdr3_aa: CASSLRDRDYEQYF; clone_size: few; d_call: TRBD1; v_call: TRBV27; j_call: TRBJ2-7
cdr3_nt: TGTGCCAGCGGACCGTACAATGAGCAGTTCTTC; cdr3_aa: CASGPYNEQFF; clone_size: few; d_call: .; v_call: TRBV6-2/TRBV6-3; j_call: TRBJ2-1
cdr3_nt: TGCAGCGTGAGGGCCCACAATGAGCAGTTCTTC; cdr3_aa: CSVRAHNEQFF; clone_size: .; d_call: .; v_call: TRBV29-1; j_call: TRBJ2-1
cdr3_nt: TGCAGTGCTAGAGCCCAAGAGACCCAGTACTTC; cdr3_aa: CSARAQETQYF; clone_size: few; d_call: .; v_call: TRBV20-1; j_call: TRBJ2-5
cdr3_nt: TGTGCCAGCAGTTACTCCAGGACAGCGGCGGAAGCTTTCTTT; cdr3_aa: CASSYSRTAAEAFF; clone_size: few; d_call: .; v_call: TRBV6-5; j_call: TRBJ1-1
cdr3_nt: TGTGCCAGCAGTAGGGACAGGGGGCACTACGAGCAGTACTTC; cdr3_aa: CASSRDRGHYEQYF; clone_size: few; d_call: TRBD1; v_call: TRBV12-3/TRBV12-4; j_call: TRBJ2-7
cdr3_nt: TGTGCCAGCACCCCAGGGACTAGCACAGATACGCAGTATTTT; cdr3_aa: CASTPGTSTDTQYF; clone_size: .; d_call: .; v_call: TRBV28; j_call: TRBJ2-3
cdr3_nt: TGCAGTGCTAGACAGACAGTTCTAAATGAAAAACTGTTTTTT; cdr3_aa: CSARQTVLNEKLFF; clone_size: .; d_call: .; v_call: TRBV20-1; j_call: TRBJ1-4
cdr3_nt: TGTGCCAGCAGGAGTGGGACAGGGGGCGGAGAGACCCAGTACTTC; cdr3_aa: CASRSGTGGGETQYF; clone_size: once; d_call: TRBD1; v_call: TRBV25-1; j_call: TRBJ2-5
cdr3_nt: TGTGCCAGCAGCCAAGTAGGGGGGGACCAGCCCCAGCATTTT; cdr3_aa: CASSQVGGDQPQHF; clone_size: .; d_call: .; v_call: TRBV4-2; j_call: TRBJ1-5
cdr3_nt: TGTGCCAGCAGTTTGGTACGGGCAGGCATTCAGTACTTC; cdr3_aa: CASSLVRAGIQYF; clone_size: .; d_call: .; v_call: TRBV12-3/TRBV12-4; j_call: TRBJ2-4
cdr3_nt: TGTGCCAGCAGTTACAATCTAGCGGGTGTTTCCGGGGAGCTGTTTTTT; cdr3_aa: CASSYNLAGVSGELFF; clone_size: .; d_call: TRBD2; v_call: TRBV6-6; j_call: TRBJ2-2
cdr3_nt: TGTGCCAGCAGCGCGATACTGATATATGAGCAGTTCTTC; cdr3_aa: CASSAILIYEQFF; clone_size: .; d_call: .; v_call: TRBV7-2; j_call: TRBJ2-1
cdr3_nt: TGCAGTGCTATTGAGGAGACAGGGCCAGCTTTCTTT; cdr3_aa: CSAIEETGPAFF; clone_size: .; d_call: TRBD1; v_call: TRBV20-1; j_call: TRBJ1-1
cdr3_nt: TGTGCCAGCACCAAACCTCCTGAGACCCAGTACTTC; cdr3_aa: CASTKPPETQYF; clone_size: many; d_call: .; v_call: TRBV7-2; j_call: TRBJ2-5
cdr3_nt: TGTGCCAGCAGTCCTTCCCACGGGACACTTTGGGGGAACACCGGGGAGCTGTTTTTT; cdr3_aa: CASSPSHGTLWGNTGELFF; clone_size: .; d_call: .; v_call: TRBV12-3/TRBV12-4; j_call: TRBJ2-2
cdr3_nt: TGTGCCAGCAGCTTAGCGGTAGCTGACCAAGAGACCCAGTACTTC; cdr3_aa: CASSLAVADQETQYF; clone_size: .; d_call: .; v_call: TRBV7-8; j_call: TRBJ2-5